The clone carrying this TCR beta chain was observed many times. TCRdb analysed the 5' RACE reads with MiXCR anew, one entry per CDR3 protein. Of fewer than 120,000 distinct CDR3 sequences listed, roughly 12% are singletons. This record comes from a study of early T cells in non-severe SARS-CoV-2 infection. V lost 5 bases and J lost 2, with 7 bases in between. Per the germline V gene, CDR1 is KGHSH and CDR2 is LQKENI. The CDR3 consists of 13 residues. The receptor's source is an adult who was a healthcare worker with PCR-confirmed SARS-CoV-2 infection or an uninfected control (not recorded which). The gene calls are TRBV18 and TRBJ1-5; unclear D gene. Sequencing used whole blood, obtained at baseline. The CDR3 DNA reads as TGTGCCAGCTCAACTGGGGGCAATCAGCCCCAGCATTTT. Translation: CASSTGGNQPQHF.